Following are 23 T cell receptor beta chains from one sample sequenced in a study of T-cell memory formation after mild COVID-19. TCRdb re-called the 5' RACE reads through MiXCR, storing one row per CDR3 protein. The sample holds around 530,000 distinct CDR3 sequences, approximately 21% seen once. Sample: PBMCs or a T cell subset sorted from them (not recorded which). The receptors were sampled from an adult woman who had mild COVID-19 (a few samples of this study predate the infection). Cell type and time point are not known.

This clonotype was recorded a few times. CDR3 coding DNA: TGTGCCAGCAGCTTGTGGAATCACGAAAAACTGTTTTTT. It encodes CASSLWNHEKLFF. The chain links TRBV5-6 to TRBJ1-4; unclear D gene. The length of the CDR3 is 13 residues. The V and J ends lost 1 base and 8 bases respectively, with 9 bases between them. Germline loops: CDR1 SGHDT, CDR2 YYEEEE.

V usage is TRBV6-5 and J usage is TRBJ2-3; 9 bases are shared with TRBD2. Germline V gene lookup returns CDR1 MNHEY and CDR2 SVGAGI. The CDR3 has 16 residues. V was clipped by 1 base and J by 2 bases; unmatched bases: 4. In nucleotides, the CDR3 is TGTGCCAGCAGTTACTATAGCGGGAGCTCCACAGATACGCAGTATTTT. Encoded protein: CASSYYSGSSTDTQYF.

The chain carries TRBV3-2 and TRBJ1-2; the table calls TRBD1, which could not be checked here. TRBV3-2 is termed a pseudogene. CDR3 length equals 15 residues. The CDR3 DNA reads TGTGCCAGCAGCCAATCCTTCCCAGGAGAATATGGCTACACCTTC. Amino acids: CASSQSFPGEYGYTF.

The chain is built from TRBV29-1 and TRBJ2-1, with D unclear. The ends were cut back, 1 base at V and 5 bases at J, with 12 bases in the middle. This CDR3 region has 14 residues. Germline loops: CDR1 SQVTM, CDR2 ANQGSEA. CDR3 loop: CSVEVWRDNNEQFF. CDR3 sequence (DNA): TGCAGCGTTGAAGTGTGGCGAGACAACAATGAGCAGTTCTTC.

The chain carries TRBV12-3 or TRBV12-4 and TRBJ2-1, with D perhaps TRBD1 or TRBD2 (6 bases each). Between the trimmed V and J ends, which lost 3 bases and 9 bases, there was a span of 30 bases. The CDR3 is 19 amino acids. The CDR3 here is CASSLGSPFARGHEVEQFF. Written as DNA, the CDR3 is TGTGCCAGCAGTTTGGGTTCGCCCTTTGCACGGGGGCACGAAGTTGAGCAGTTCTTC.

CDR3 DNA sequence: TGTGCCAGCAGTGAAGCCGAGAGGAGCGGGTTGTCCCATGAGCAGTTCTTC. Protein: CASSEAERSGLSHEQFF. The chain recombines TRBV2 with TRBJ2-1; D perhaps matches TRBD2 (6 bases). The V and J ends lost 0 bases and 8 bases respectively, with 20 bases between them. The CDR3 runs 17 residues. Germline lookup yields CDR1 SNHLY and CDR2 FYNNEI.

This clonotype has just a few counts. This chain links TRBV7-4 with TRBJ1-2; no firm D call. The CDR3 extends over 13 amino acids. V lost 7 bases and J 1 base, leaving 10 bases between the germline ends. The germline CDR1 and CDR2 sequences are SGHVT and SQSDAQ. CDR3 region: CASNGRVNYGYTF. The CDR3 DNA reads TGTGCCAGCAACGGACGGGTTAACTATGGCTACACCTTC.

The sample holds a few counts of this clonotype. This rearrangement joins TRBV6-5 to TRBJ2-7, with TRBD1 matching over 7 bases. The germline V gene has CDR1 MNHEY and CDR2 SVGAGI. V lost 5 bases to trimming and J lost 4 bases; unmatched junction nucleotides: 8. CDR3 length: 14 residues. The CDR3 protein is CASSADRDGYEQYF. CDR3 coding DNA: TGTGCCAGCAGTGCCGACAGGGACGGATACGAGCAGTACTTC.

V and J are TRBV9 and TRBJ2-3, with no clear D. V lost 0 bases to trimming and J lost 2 bases, with 10 bases between them. CDR3 size: 15 residues. Germline V CDR1 and CDR2: SGDLS, YYNGEE. In DNA form, the CDR3 reads TGTGCCAGCAGCGTAGAGGTGCGGTCCACAGATACGCAGTATTTT. Translation gives CASSVEVRSTDTQYF.

CDR3 sequence reads: CASSLSGSLGRDSYNEQFF. Here the CDR3 DNA reads TGTGCCAGCAGCTTATCGGGGAGCTTGGGGCGGGACTCCTACAATGAGCAGTTCTTC. The V and J genes are TRBV11-2 and TRBJ2-1; tentative D call: TRBD2 (6 bases). This CDR3 has 19 residues. The V gene lost 2 bases and the J gene lost 0 bases, with 20 bases spanning the gap. Germline lookup yields CDR1 SGHAT and CDR2 FQNNGV.

This clonotype was observed a handful of times. The V and J genes are TRBV24-1 and TRBJ2-3, with 8 bases identical to TRBD2. Germline assignment: CDR1 KGHDR and CDR2 SFDVKD. The CDR3 is 13 residues long. V dropped 10 bases and J dropped 3; count of bases not matched to a gene: 5. The CDR3 region has the DNA TGTGCCACAGGGACTAGTCCTACAGATACGCAGTATTTT. Protein sequence: CATGTSPTDTQYF.

V usage is TRBV6-1 and J usage is TRBJ1-5, with 10 bases aligning to TRBD1. The V gene end was trimmed by 4 bases and the J gene end by 0 bases; junction bases not matched to a gene: 12. Germline V gene data show CDR1 as MNHNS and CDR2 as SASEGT. The CDR3 has 19 amino acids. CDR3 DNA: TGTGCCAGCAGTGCCCCGACAGGGGGCGCGAGGAATAGCAATCAGCCCCAGCATTTT. Translated, it gives CASSAPTGGARNSNQPQHF.

The chain combines TRBV20-1 with TRBJ2-5; TRBD1 agrees at 8 bases. V trimming: 1 base; J trimming: 5 bases; junction bases outside the gene matches: 6. CDR1 and CDR2 from the germline V gene are DFQATT and SNEGSKA (reference sequence). CDR3 length: 14 amino acids. CDR3 sequence (DNA): TGCAGTGCTAGAGGCACAGGGGGAGATGAGACCCAGTACTTC. Translation gives CSARGTGGDETQYF.

This clonotype was detected only once. The chain combines TRBV24-1 with TRBJ1-2, with 7 bases lining up with TRBD1. CDR1 is KGHDR and CDR2 is SFDVKD in the germline V gene. This CDR3 is built from 14 residues. With V trimmed by 6 bases and J by 6 bases, 9 bases remained unmatched. The CDR3 spells CATSRTGTEHGYTF. For the CDR3, the DNA is TGTGCCACCAGTCGCACCGGGACAGAGCATGGCTACACCTTC.

The chain employs TRBV7-9 and TRBJ2-7; D might be TRBD1 (5 bases). V was cut by 5 bases and J by 4 bases, with 9 bases left in between. The CDR3 contains 12 residues. CDR1 SEHNR and CDR2 FQNEAQ come from the germline V gene (reference sequence). The CDR3 region is CASSVRQYEQYF. CDR3 sequence (DNA): TGTGCCAGCAGCGTCCGACAGTACGAGCAGTACTTC.

This clonotype was recorded a few times. This chain uses TRBV4-3 with TRBJ1-1, with 8 nucleotides matching TRBD1. Germline CDR1 LGHNA, CDR2 YSLEER. This CDR3 is 15 amino acids long. J lost 5 bases, V lost 1 base, and 6 bases had no gene match. CDR3: CASSQGADRATEAFF. The CDR3 DNA reads TGCGCCAGCAGCCAAGGAGCGGACAGGGCGACTGAAGCTTTCTTT.

The rearrangement uses TRBV19 and TRBJ1-1, with unresolved D. The germline V gene encodes CDR1 LNHDA and CDR2 SQIVND (reference sequence). The CDR3 has 12 residues. Between the trimmed V and J ends, which lost 8 bases and 12 bases, there was a span of 19 bases. The CDR3 region is CASGDAVIETFF. In nucleotides, the CDR3 is TGTGCCAGTGGGGATGCCGTTATCGAGACTTTCTTT.

V and J are TRBV3-1 and TRBJ1-1; D ambiguous. Looked up from germline, CDR1 is LGHDT and CDR2 is YNNKEL (reference sequence). This CDR3 region has 13 residues. Trimming shortened V by 4 bases and J by 6 bases, and 12 bases separated the two germline ends. CDR3 loop: CASSRTEIAEAFF. As DNA, the CDR3 is TGTGCCAGCAGCCGTACCGAGATCGCTGAAGCTTTCTTT. Looking up the rest from reference TRBV3-1 and TRBJ1-1 gives the full variable domain: DTAVSQTPKYLVTQMGNDKSIKCEQNLGHDTMYWYKQDSKKFLKIMFSYNNKELIINETVPNRFSPKSPDKAHLNLHINSLELGDSAVYFCASSRTEIAEAFFGQGTRLTVV.

This clonotype was observed a handful of times. The chain couples TRBV11-2 to TRBJ1-2; a weak D match, TRBD1 (5 bases). V lost 5 bases to trimming and J lost 6 bases, with 16 bases between them. The CDR3 consists of 14 residues. Germline lookup yields CDR1 SGHAT and CDR2 FQNNGV. The CDR3 region is CASSDQGTENGYTF. In DNA, the CDR3 is TGTGCCAGCAGCGACCAAGGGACCGAGAATGGCTACACCTTC.

This clonotype was observed a handful of times. V and J are TRBV10-2 and TRBJ2-2; 7 bases line up with TRBD1. V dropped 6 bases and J dropped 0; count of bases not matched to a gene: 10. The CDR3 contains 17 residues. Germline lookup yields CDR1 WSHSY and CDR2 SAAADI. In nucleotides, the CDR3 is TGCGCCAGCAGCCCGAGGGGGCTCTACGCGAACACCGGGGAGCTGTTTTTT. Its protein is CASSPRGLYANTGELFF.

This clonotype has only a few counts. The chain couples TRBV6-5 to TRBJ2-3; 7 nucleotides align to TRBD2. The CDR3 is 14 residues long. Trimming cost V 2 bases and J 5 bases; bases outside gene matches: 4. From germline, CDR1 is MNHEY and CDR2 SVGAGI. CDR3 DNA sequence: TGTGCCAGCAGTTACGGGGGGGGGAGAGATACGCAGTATTTT. It encodes CASSYGGGRDTQYF.

The CDR3 nucleotides are TGCAGTGCTAGAGATCTCCGGGCCGGCGGGGAGCTGTTTTTT. Its translation: CSARDLRAGGELFF. J is TRBJ2-2 and V is TRBV20-1; the D is unclear. V was pared by 0 bases and J by 7 bases, with 12 bases between. The CDR3 has 14 residues. Germline V gives CDR1 DFQATT, CDR2 SNEGSKA (reference sequence).

The V call is TRBV7-3, the J call TRBJ1-5; 7 bases agree with TRBD1. V shed 5 bases, J shed 7 bases, and the junction held 5 bases outside the gene matches. This CDR3 is 13 amino acids long. Germline assignment: CDR1 SGHTA and CDR2 FQGTGA. The CDR3 loop is CASSTGDGQPQHF. The CDR3 region has the DNA TGTGCCAGCAGCACAGGGGACGGCCAGCCCCAGCATTTT.